Following are 20 T cell receptor beta chains from one sample sequenced in a study of post-analysis software for immune sequencing data. These TCRs' antigens remain unknown. Overall study results and limits: Patients had higher frequencies than controls of about five TRBV segments, including TRBV5-6, TRBV5-1 and TRBV20-1.

Researchers reported that TCR beta cDNA libraries carried unique molecular identifiers. TCRdb re-analysed the PCR reads in MiXCR, keeping a single row per CDR3 protein. The table lists a few hundred thousand distinct CDR3 sequences, around 36% of them singletons. Sequencing input: blood. The receptors stem from a girl under 18 with multiple sclerosis.

V usage is TRBV5-1 and J usage is TRBJ2-6; D may be TRBD1 or TRBD2 (5 bases each). CDR3 length equals 18 residues. V was clipped by 3 bases and J by 4 bases, with 20 bases between them. CDR1 is SGHRS, CDR2 YFSETQ, per germline. The CDR3 region is CASSSLWMQGDGANVLTF. CDR3 sequence (DNA): TGCGCCAGCAGCTCGTTGTGGATGCAGGGAGACGGGGCCAACGTCCTGACTTTC.

This clonotype was recorded a few times. The CDR3 nucleotides are TGTGCCAGCAGCCCCGGCGCGGCTAGCACAGATACGCAGTATTTT. This sequence encodes CASSPGAASTDTQYF. V is TRBV7-9 and J is TRBJ2-3; D remains ambiguous. The ends were cut back, 5 bases at V and 0 bases at J, with 12 bases in the middle. The CDR3 spans 15 residues. The germline V gene encodes CDR1 SEHNR and CDR2 FQNEAQ (reference sequence). The variable domain in full, with the rest retrieved from reference TRBV7-9 and TRBJ2-3, is DTGVSQNPRHKITKRGQNVTFRCDPISEHNRLYWYRQTLGQGPEFLTYFQNEAQLEKSRLLSDRFSAERPKGSFSTLEIQRTEQGDSAMYLCASSPGAASTDTQYFGPGTRLTVL.

The V and J genes are TRBV10-3 and TRBJ2-7, with 8 bases aligning to TRBD1. J was trimmed by 2 bases and V by 6 bases; bases with no gene match: 6. This CDR3 is built from 14 residues. CDR1 and CDR2 (germline): ENHRY, SYGVKD. The CDR3 region has the DNA TGTGCCATCAGAGCCGGGACAGGAGCCTACGAGCAGTACTTC. This sequence encodes CAIRAGTGAYEQYF.

V gene TRBV28 combines with J gene TRBJ1-5; D is undetermined. Germline CDR1 is MDHEN and CDR2 is SYDVKM. V was pared by 3 bases and J by 0 bases, with 9 bases between. This CDR3 region has 15 residues. CDR3 region: CASSLGSFSNQPQHF. CDR3 bases: TGTGCCAGCAGTTTGGGCAGCTTTAGCAATCAGCCCCAGCATTTT.

The chain is built from TRBV5-1 and TRBJ2-2; 9 bases align to TRBD2. Germline assignment: CDR1 SGHRS and CDR2 YFSETQ. The CDR3 is made up of 16 amino acids. Trimming cost V 4 bases and J 5 bases; bases outside gene matches: 9. The CDR3 loop reads CASSERGARGTGELFF. The CDR3 DNA follows: TGCGCCAGCAGCGAGCGGGGGGCCCGCGGAACCGGGGAGCTGTTTTTT.

The table lists this clonotype with a few counts. CDR3 residues: CATAPGQNQPQHF. The CDR3 DNA sequence: TGTGCCACGGCCCCGGGACAGAATCAGCCCCAGCATTTT. V is TRBV24-1 and J is TRBJ1-5, with TRBD1 matching over 7 bases. This CDR3 contains 13 residues. Unmatched junction bases numbered 6, after V lost 10 bases and J lost 4 bases. Germline values: CDR1 KGHDR, CDR2 SFDVKD.

J is TRBJ1-5 and V is TRBV12-3 or TRBV12-4, with TRBD1 matching over 9 bases. V shed 4 bases and J 5 bases; nucleotides not matched to a gene: 18. CDR3 length: 19 amino acids. DNA of the CDR3: TGTGCCAGCAGTTGGGAGAGGACAGGGGTGTATTTCGTCGATCAGCCCCAGCATTTT. It yields the protein CASSWERTGVYFVDQPQHF.

V gene TRBV16 combines with J gene TRBJ1-5; unclear D gene. The V gene's germline CDR1 is KGHSY and CDR2 FQNENV. The CDR3 contains 13 residues. V gave up 0 bases and J gave up 7 bases, with 7 bases separating them. Here the CDR3 DNA reads TGTGCCAGCAGCCAATCGGAGGGACAGCCCCAGCATTTT. Encoded protein: CASSQSEGQPQHF.

This clonotype was seen repeatedly, ten times or more. The chain uses TRBV29-1 and TRBJ2-1; 8 nucleotides match TRBD2. CDR1 and CDR2 from the germline V gene are SQVTM and ANQGSEA. The ends lost 5 bases at V and 7 bases at J; junction bases unmatched: 16. The CDR3 length is 16 residues. This CDR3 is CSVRSPAGDSGNEQFF. CDR3 nucleotides: TGCAGCGTTCGCTCTCCAGCGGGGGATTCGGGGAATGAGCAGTTCTTC.

The chain combines TRBV28 with TRBJ1-2; 9 nucleotides align to TRBD1. The CDR3 consists of 18 residues. V dropped 8 bases and J dropped 1; count of bases not matched to a gene: 17. Germline loops: CDR1 MDHEN, CDR2 SYDVKM. The CDR3 region is CASLYDRDRVRGNYGYTF. The CDR3 bases are TGTGCCAGCCTTTACGACCGGGACAGGGTTCGGGGTAACTATGGCTACACCTTC.

J is TRBJ2-7 and V is TRBV5-1, with TRBD2 matching over 14 bases. The germline V gene encodes CDR1 SGHRS and CDR2 YFSETQ. This CDR3 has 20 residues. Germline trimming cut 0 bases from V and 0 bases from J; bases unmatched to any gene: 11. The CDR3 nucleotides read TGCGCCAGCAGCTTGGTAGTCCCGGGACTAGCGGGAGCACTCTCCTACGAGCAGTACTTC. Translation: CASSLVVPGLAGALSYEQYF.

This clonotype was picked up a small number of times. The V and J genes are TRBV11-2 and TRBJ2-5, with TRBD1 matching 9 bases. The V segment lost 4 bases and the J segment 5 bases; nucleotides outside the gene matches: 5. CDR3 length: 14 amino acids. Germline lookup yields CDR1 SGHAT and CDR2 FQNNGV. CDR3 coding DNA: TGTGCCAGCAGCTCCGGGACAGGGCCGGAGACCCAGTACTTC. Translated, it gives CASSSGTGPETQYF.

The V gene is TRBV5-1, the J gene TRBJ1-2; D not resolved. Germline CDR1 reads SGHRS; CDR2 reads YFSETQ. Trimming left V 4 bases short and J 5 bases short, with 12 bases between. The CDR3 covers 13 residues. CDR3 DNA sequence: TGCGCCAGCAGCGATGATACGGGGTATGGCTACACCTTC. Amino acid sequence: CASSDDTGYGYTF.

The chain recombines TRBV9 with TRBJ1-1; D remains unclear. Looked up from germline, CDR1 is SGDLS and CDR2 is YYNGEE. There are 14 residues in the CDR3. The ends were cut back, 0 bases at V and 1 base at J, with 7 bases in the middle. CDR3 in amino acids: CASSVDQGNTEAFF. Written as DNA, the CDR3 is TGTGCCAGCAGCGTAGATCAAGGGAACACTGAAGCTTTCTTT.

DNA for the CDR3: TGTGCCAGCAGCCAATGGGTGGGACACTACCAAGAGACCCAGTTCTTC. Amino acid sequence: CASSQWVGHYQETQFF. This sequence joins TRBV2 and TRBJ2-5; possible D gene TRBD1, 6 bases. The J call could be wrong; TRBJ2-1 is a better fit for the DNA end. CDR1 and CDR2 (germline): SNHLY, FYNNEI. The CDR3 has 16 residues.

About this clonotype: The CDR3 end shows no conserved phenylalanine or tryptophan, and so a read error is likely. In nucleotides, the CDR3 is TGCAGCGTTGATGACCAGGGGGATGAGCAGTACTCC. Encoded protein: CSVDDQGDEQYS. V is TRBV29-1 and J is TRBJ2-5, with TRBD1 matching over 7 bases. CDR3 length: 12 residues. V was pared by 3 bases and J by 11 bases, with 9 bases of the junction left unmatched. The V gene's germline CDR1 is SQVTM and CDR2 ANQGSEA.

This rearrangement joins TRBV7-2 to TRBJ1-1; D gene ambiguous. Germline values: CDR1 SGHTA, CDR2 FQGNSA. Trimming left V 1 base short and J 3 bases short, with 9 bases between. The CDR3 loop spans 14 amino acids. The CDR3 protein is CASSLDAGYTEAFF. In nucleotides, the CDR3 is TGTGCCAGCAGCTTAGATGCCGGGTACACTGAAGCTTTCTTT. The variable domain in full, completed from reference TRBV7-2 and TRBJ1-1, reads GAGVSQSPSNKVTEKGKDVELRCDPISGHTALYWYRQSLGQGLEFLIYFQGNSAPDKSGLPSDRFSAERTGGSVSTLTIQRTQQEDSAVYLCASSLDAGYTEAFFGQGTRLTVV.

This chain joins TRBV2 and TRBJ2-7; 7 bases map to TRBD1. The J segment lost 8 bases and the V segment lost 6 bases, leaving 4 bases of the junction unmatched. CDR3 length: 11 residues. From germline, CDR1 is SNHLY and CDR2 FYNNEI. The CDR3 is CASSWDSKQYF. For the CDR3, the DNA is TGTGCCAGCAGCTGGGACAGCAAGCAGTACTTC.

This chain uses TRBV20-1 with TRBJ2-1; D gene uncertain. Deletions cut 2 bases from V and 0 bases from J, with 11 bases between. Germline V gene lookup returns CDR1 DFQATT and CDR2 SNEGSKA (reference sequence). This CDR3 contains 15 residues. The CDR3 DNA sequence: TGCAGTGCTAGATCCTCAGAGAGCTCCTACAATGAGCAGTTCTTC. Translated, it gives CSARSSESSYNEQFF.

As regards this clonotype: At one end, the junction sequence differs from germline, possibly due to a read error. The J gene is TRBJ2-5, the V gene TRBV20-1; 9 nucleotides match TRBD2. Germline loops: CDR1 DFQATT, CDR2 SNEGSKA (reference sequence). CDR3 size: 18 residues. This CDR3 reads CSAREFPSGVPRIETQYF. CDR3 coding DNA: TGTAGTGCTAGAGAATTCCCTAGCGGGGTCCCGCGGATAGAGACCCAGTACTTC.